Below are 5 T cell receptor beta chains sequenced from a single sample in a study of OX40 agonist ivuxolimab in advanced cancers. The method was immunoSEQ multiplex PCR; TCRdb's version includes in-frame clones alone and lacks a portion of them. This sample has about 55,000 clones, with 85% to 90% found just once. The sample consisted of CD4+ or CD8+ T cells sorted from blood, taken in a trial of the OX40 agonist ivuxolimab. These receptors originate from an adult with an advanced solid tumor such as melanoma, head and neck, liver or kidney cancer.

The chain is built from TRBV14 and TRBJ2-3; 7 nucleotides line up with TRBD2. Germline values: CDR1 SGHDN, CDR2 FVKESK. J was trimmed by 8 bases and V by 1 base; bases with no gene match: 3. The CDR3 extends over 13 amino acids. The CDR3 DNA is TGTGCCAGCAGCCAAGCGGGGAGGGGTACGCAGTATTTT. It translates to CASSQAGRGTQYF. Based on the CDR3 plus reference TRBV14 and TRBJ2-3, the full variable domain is EAGVTQFPSHSVIEKGQTVTLRCDPISGHDNLYWYRRVMGKEIKFLLHFVKESKQDESGMPNNRFLAERTGGTYSTLKVQPAELEDSGVYFCASSQAGRGTQYFGPGTRLTVL.

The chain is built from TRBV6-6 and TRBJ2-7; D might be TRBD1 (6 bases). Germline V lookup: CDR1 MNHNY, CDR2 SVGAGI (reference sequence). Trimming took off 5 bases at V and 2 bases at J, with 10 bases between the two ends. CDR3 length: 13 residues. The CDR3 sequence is CASSGTSAYEQYF. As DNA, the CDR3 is TGTGCCAGCAGTGGGACATCAGCCTACGAGCAGTACTTC.

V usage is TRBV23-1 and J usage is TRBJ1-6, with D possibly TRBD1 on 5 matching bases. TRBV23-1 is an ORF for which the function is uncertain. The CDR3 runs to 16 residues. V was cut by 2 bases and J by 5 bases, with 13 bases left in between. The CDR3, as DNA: TGCGCCAGCAGTCAACGGACAAGACACCATAATTCACCCCTCCACTTT. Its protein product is CASSQRTRHHNSPLHF.

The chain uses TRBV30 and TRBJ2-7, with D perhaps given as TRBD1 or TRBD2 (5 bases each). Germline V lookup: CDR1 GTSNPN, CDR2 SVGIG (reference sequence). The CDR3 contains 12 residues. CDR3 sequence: CARMGRNYEQYF. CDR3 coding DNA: TGTGCGCGGATGGGACGAAACTACGAGCAGTACTTC.

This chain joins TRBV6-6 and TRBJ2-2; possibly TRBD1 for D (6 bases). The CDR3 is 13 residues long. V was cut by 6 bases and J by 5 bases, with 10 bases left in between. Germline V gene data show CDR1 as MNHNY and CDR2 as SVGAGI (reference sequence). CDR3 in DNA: TGTGCCAGCAGACCACAGGGAACCGGGGAGCTGTTTTTT. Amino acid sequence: CASRPQGTGELFF.